Following are 21 T cell receptor beta chains from one sample sequenced in a study of metastatic and nonmetastatic thyroid tumors. TCRdb reprocessed the PCR reads via MiXCR. The sample shows approximately 22,000 clones, roughly an eighth of them seen only once. Nobody among the patients had been given any treatment before thyroid surgery. Sequenced sample: blood. The receptors shown here come from a female donor with papillary thyroid cancer or a benign thyroid nodule (not recorded which). Some clones in this sample may be carry-over from other donors' samples.

There are many counts of this clone. At one boundary the junction diverges from the germline segment, which might be a read error. The DNA for the CDR3 is TGTGCCTGGAGAGCGAAGGGCCGGCCACCCCCCCACTTT. It specifies CAWRAKGRPPPHF. The V gene is TRBV30, the J gene TRBJ1-6; no definite D call. From germline, CDR1 is GTSNPN and CDR2 SVGIG (reference sequence). The CDR3 is made up of 13 amino acids.

This clone occurred a few times. DNA of the CDR3: TGCAGTGCTAGACGTGAGGGGGCGCTTTACGAGCAGTACTTC. It codes for CSARREGALYEQYF. V and J are TRBV20-1 and TRBJ2-7, with TRBD1 identical over 7 bases. The V gene's germline CDR1 is DFQATT and CDR2 SNEGSKA (reference sequence). With 2 bases clipped from V and 4 bases from J, the junction kept 8 bases outside the gene matches. The CDR3 length is 14 residues.

In its sample, this clone was seen many times. This sequence joins TRBV28 and TRBJ2-4; D is unresolved. Germline lookup yields CDR1 MDHEN and CDR2 SYDVKM. The V end was cut by 5 bases, the J end by 1 base, with 12 bases between. The CDR3 totals 15 residues. CDR3 in amino acids: CASSAPLVAKNIQYF. The CDR3 DNA follows: TGTGCCAGCAGTGCACCTTTGGTGGCCAAAAACATTCAGTACTTC.

This clone was found many times. A much larger clone differs by one base, so this may be a read error. The chain joins TRBV15 to TRBJ2-1; TRBD2 matches at 8 bases. CDR3 length equals 16 residues. The J segment lost 6 bases and the V segment lost 0 bases, leaving 7 bases of the junction unmatched. Germline V lookup: CDR1 LNHNV, CDR2 YYDKDF (reference sequence). CDR3 sequence: CATSREFSGTCNEQFF. The DNA of the CDR3 is TGTGCCACCAGCAGAGAATTTAGCGGGACATGCAATGAGCAGTTCTTC.

This clone showed up just once. An end of the junction differs from the germline gene, which may be a read error. This chain links TRBV11-3 with TRBJ2-7; possible D gene TRBD1, 6 bases. Germline CDR1 reads SGHNT; CDR2 reads YENEEA. The CDR3 length is 12 residues. The CDR3 loop reads CASSLGGDKQCF. Here the CDR3 DNA reads TGTGCCAGCAGCTTAGGTGGGGACAAGCAGTGCTTC.

This clone was found a few times. Possible read error: a much larger clone is one base away. This rearrangement joins TRBV5-1 to TRBJ2-1; D ambiguous. V lost 0 bases, J lost 6 bases, and 10 bases lay in between. Germline-derived CDR1 and CDR2 are SGHRS and YFSETQ. The CDR3 spans 14 residues. The CDR3 DNA follows: TGCGCCAGCAGCTTGGTACCGGAGTGCAATGAGCAGTTCTTC. It is translated as CASSLVPECNEQFF. Full variable domain (outside the CDR3, taken from reference TRBV5-1 and TRBJ2-1): KAGVTQTPRYLIKTRGQQVTLSCSPISGHRSVSWYQQTPGQGLQFLFEYFSETQRNKGNFPGRFSGRQFSNSRSEMNVSTLELGDSALYLCASSLVPECNEQFFGPGTRLTVL.

This clone showed up many times. This chain connects TRBV14 to TRBJ1-5, with D unclear. Germline V gene data show CDR1 as SGHDN and CDR2 as FVKESK. Trimming removed 4 bases at V and 1 base at J, with 11 bases between. This CDR3 is built from 15 residues. The chain's CDR3 is CASSLGGGSNQPQHF. CDR3 nucleotide sequence: TGTGCCAGCAGCCTCGGAGGCGGAAGCAATCAGCCCCAGCATTTT.

In regard to this clone: Given a much more abundant clone one base away, this may be a read error. As the CDR3 is not closed by the conserved phenylalanine or tryptophan, this likely results from a read error. V and J are TRBV20-1 and TRBJ1-2; the match to TRBD1 covers 7 bases. Trimming removed 0 bases from V and 4 bases from J; junction bases left unmatched: 11. CDR3 length equals 16 residues. Per the germline V gene, CDR1 is DFQATT and CDR2 is SNEGSKA (reference sequence). The CDR3 sequence: CSARDRRDSKVYGYTL. The DNA of the CDR3 is TGCAGTGCTAGAGATCGGAGGGACAGTAAAGTCTATGGCTACACCCTC.

This clone has more than one count but fewer than ten. The rearrangement uses TRBV19 and TRBJ1-2; no reliable D call. Trimming took 6 bases from V and 4 from J, leaving 9 bases between them. The germline V gene has CDR1 LNHDA and CDR2 SQIVND (reference sequence). CDR3 length: 12 residues. The CDR3 nucleotides are TGTGCCAGTAGGGTGGAATCCTATGGCTACACCTTC. This encodes CASRVESYGYTF.

This clone was detected ten times or more. V gene TRBV9 combines with J gene TRBJ2-7, with D unresolved. Trimming shortened V by 4 bases and J by 4 bases, and 12 bases separated the two germline ends. The CDR3 covers 13 residues. Germline V CDR1 and CDR2: SGDLS, YYNGEE. The CDR3 DNA reads as TGTGCCAGCAGCCACGGGTCCGGATACGAGCAGTACTTC. This encodes CASSHGSGYEQYF. Full variable domain (missing parts from reference TRBV9 and TRBJ2-7): DSGVTQTPKHLITATGQRVTLRCSPRSGDLSVYWYQQSLDQGLQFLIQYYNGEERAKGNILERFSAQQFPDLHSELNLSSLELGDSALYFCASSHGSGYEQYFGPGTRLTVT.

There are many counts of this clone. This chain links TRBV20-1 with TRBJ2-1, with a tentative D call TRBD2 (5 bases). CDR1 DFQATT and CDR2 SNEGSKA come from the germline V gene (reference sequence). The V and J ends lost 1 base and 0 bases respectively, with 7 bases between them. The CDR3 spans 14 residues. The CDR3 here is CSARAGSSYNEQFF. DNA of the CDR3: TGCAGTGCTAGAGCGGGGAGCTCCTACAATGAGCAGTTCTTC.

This clone was observed many times. This chain connects TRBV12-3 or TRBV12-4 to TRBJ2-2; D remains ambiguous. There are 14 residues in the CDR3. Deletions cut 5 bases from V and 5 bases from J, with 12 bases between. In DNA, the CDR3 is TGTGCCAGCAGTCCCCTCGGTAGTACCGGGGAGCTGTTTTTT. This codes for CASSPLGSTGELFF.

The sample holds many counts of this clone. The chain has TRBV24-1 and TRBJ2-3; 12 bases align to TRBD2. Germline CDR1 and CDR2: KGHDR and SFDVKD. The CDR3 consists of 16 residues. The V segment lost 3 bases and the J segment 7 bases; nucleotides outside the gene matches: 7. The CDR3 loop reads CATSDPTSGRLYTQYF. CDR3 in DNA: TGTGCCACCAGTGATCCGACTAGCGGGAGATTGTATACGCAGTATTTT.

This clone was recorded many times. The rearrangement links TRBV9 to TRBJ1-3; D not resolved. Germline lookup yields CDR1 SGDLS and CDR2 YYNGEE. There are 14 residues in the CDR3. V was trimmed by 2 bases and J by 0 bases, leaving 6 bases between them. The CDR3 sequence: CASSVDFSGNTIYF. CDR3 DNA: TGTGCCAGCAGCGTCGATTTCTCTGGAAACACCATATATTTT.

The table lists this clone with many counts. The chain links TRBV5-5 to TRBJ2-1; D unclear. V was pared by 2 bases and J by 0 bases, with 9 bases between. Germline loops: CDR1 SGHKS, CDR2 YYEKEE (reference sequence). This CDR3 has 15 residues. The chain's CDR3 is CASSFLVSSYNEQFF. The CDR3 DNA reads as TGTGCCAGCAGCTTTTTGGTCAGCTCCTACAATGAGCAGTTCTTC.

This clone was seen many times. Possible read error: a much larger clone is one base away. This sequence joins TRBV12-3 or TRBV12-4 and TRBJ2-7, with unresolved D. V lost 5 bases and J 5 bases, leaving 19 bases between the germline ends. The CDR3 runs 15 residues. The CDR3 loop is CASSMRQGISDEQYF. The CDR3 DNA reads as TGTGCCAGCAGTATGAGACAAGGGATATCCGACGAGCAGTACTTC.

This clone has ten or more counts. One end of the junction does not line up with germline, which may come from a read error. This chain connects TRBV18 to TRBJ2-1, with a tentative D call TRBD2 (6 bases). Germline values: CDR1 KGHSH, CDR2 LQKENI. This CDR3 spans 12 amino acids. CDR3 sequence reads: CASSPQTRERFF. The CDR3 DNA is TGTGCCAGCTCACCTCAGACTAGGGAGCGGTTCTTC.

Many counts were recorded for this clone. The V gene is TRBV20-1, the J gene TRBJ2-3; 7 bases match TRBD1. The CDR3 is made up of 14 amino acids. Germline V gene data show CDR1 as DFQATT and CDR2 as SNEGSKA (reference sequence). Germline trimming cut 7 bases from V and 5 bases from J; bases unmatched to any gene: 12. The CDR3 loop is CSGRLGGARDTQYF. CDR3 sequence (DNA): TGCAGTGGTAGGTTAGGGGGCGCGAGAGATACGCAGTATTTT.

This clone was detected ten times or more. The rearrangement joins TRBV6-1 to TRBJ2-3, with 10 bases lining up with TRBD2. The CDR3 is 15 residues long. In germline, CDR1 is MNHNS, CDR2 SASEGT. Trimming at V came to 6 bases and at J to 6 bases, leaving 9 bases not matched to a gene. The CDR3 region has the DNA TGTGCCAGCAGCAAGAGTAGCGGGGGGCAGGATACGCAGTATTTT. Its translation is CASSKSSGGQDTQYF.

This clone has ten or more counts. The CDR3 reads CAGQGQMNTGELFF. The DNA of the CDR3 is TGTGCCGGACAGGGGCAGATGAACACCGGGGAGCTGTTTTTT. V and J are TRBV6-1 and TRBJ2-2; 9 nucleotides align to TRBD1. Looked up from germline, CDR1 is MNHNS and CDR2 is SASEGT. With 11 bases clipped from V and 1 base from J, the junction kept 5 bases outside the gene matches. This CDR3 is built from 14 residues.

On this clone itself: Germline and junction disagree at one end, which may indicate a read error. The genes are TRBV28 and TRBJ2-2; D is uncertain. The CDR3 is 18 amino acids. Germline CDR1 reads MDHEN; CDR2 reads SYDVKM. This CDR3 is CASSFSFLGGMRTGQLFF. Written as DNA, the CDR3 is TGTGCCAGCAGTTTCTCGTTTTTGGGCGGTATGAGGACCGGGCAGCTGTTTTTT.